The 6 T cell receptor beta chains given below trace back to one sample, sequenced in a study of T cell repertoires in cytomegalovirus infection. TCRdb independently ran MiXCR on the reads; one entry per CDR3 protein. This table has roughly 120,000 distinct CDR3 sequences, 32% appearing once. Antigen specificity for these receptors is unknown. The specimen comprised CD8+ T cells from cultured PBMCs, sampled from culture after CMV antigen stimulation. Every receptor here comes from a human donor in good health (CMV status not recorded). Some clones in this sample may be carry-over from other donors' samples.

This chain joins TRBV20-1 and TRBJ2-7; 7 bases agree with TRBD1. The CDR3 sequence is 17 residues long. The V and J ends lost 0 bases and 0 bases, in that order; junction bases with no gene match: 11. Germline loops: CDR1 DFQATT, CDR2 SNEGSKA (reference sequence). CDR3 sequence (DNA): TGCAGTGCTAGAGATCTTCGGCAGGGGGTAGACTCCTACGAGCAGTACTTC. Its protein product is CSARDLRQGVDSYEQYF.

This clonotype was detected once. The chain uses TRBV10-3 and TRBJ2-1; TRBD2 aligns across 7 bases. J was trimmed by 7 bases and V by 4 bases; bases with no gene match: 19. The germline V gene has CDR1 ENHRY and CDR2 SYGVKD. The CDR3 consists of 18 residues. For the CDR3, the DNA is TGTGCCATCAGTGGGGAAGGGACTAACTCCCCGTCAGGGAATGAGCAGTTCTTC. Residues: CAISGEGTNSPSGNEQFF.

On this clonotype: The junction and the germline gene differ at one end; a read error may be behind it. The rearrangement joins TRBV28 to TRBJ2-3, with 11 bases fitting TRBD2. The CDR3 is made up of 16 amino acids. Germline V lookup: CDR1 MDHEN, CDR2 SYDVKM. CDR3 amino acids: CVSSPLSGGGFGTQYF. The CDR3 nucleotides are TGTGTCAGCAGCCCCCTTAGCGGGGGGGGGTTCGGTACGCAGTATTTT.

The chain links TRBV6-1 to TRBJ1-1; D might be TRBD1 (5 bases). V lost 2 bases and J lost 5, with 12 bases in between. The CDR3 consists of 14 residues. CDR1 and CDR2 (germline): MNHNS, SASEGT. The CDR3 sequence: CASSEIGGGTEAFF. The CDR3 DNA follows: TGTGCCAGCAGTGAAATTGGCGGGGGGACTGAAGCTTTCTTT.

This rearrangement joins TRBV6-2 or TRBV6-3 to TRBJ2-2; 10 positions match TRBD1. V lost 9 bases and J lost 7; bases outside the gene matches: 8. The CDR3 has 14 residues. CDR1 is MNHEY, CDR2 SVGEGT, per germline. This CDR3 reads CASWTGGLRGELFF. CDR3 DNA: TGTGCCAGTTGGACAGGGGGACTTCGCGGGGAGCTGTTTTTT.

In its sample, this clonotype was seen a few times. The chain links TRBV4-1 to TRBJ1-1; 8 positions agree with TRBD1. The CDR3 totals 16 residues. Germline trimming cut 0 bases from V and 0 bases from J; bases unmatched to any gene: 3. CDR1 is MGHRA, CDR2 YSYEKL, per germline. Here the CDR3 reads CASSQDGTGLNTEAFF. The DNA of the CDR3 is TGCGCCAGCAGCCAAGATGGGACAGGTCTGAACACTGAAGCTTTCTTT.